This entry lists 7 T cell receptor beta chains sequenced from one sample in a study of T cell clonotyping in hematopoietic cell transplantation. The time point: recipient sample about 28 days before transplant, after cytoreduction. Profiled with immunoSEQ multiplex PCR; TCRdb holds only in-frame clones, not every one. The repertoire holds 65,000 to 80,000 clones, with around 96% as singletons. The sequences come from peripheral blood mononuclear cells, collected before stem cell transplant. Source of these receptors: a woman in her 50s with acute myeloid leukemia. Some clones in this sample may be carry-over from other donors' samples.

The rearrangement uses TRBV28 and TRBJ2-1, with D unresolved. CDR3 size: 13 residues. The V end lost 6 bases, the J end lost 2 bases, and 8 bases lay between the germline ends. Germline V CDR1 and CDR2: MDHEN, SYDVKM. CDR3: CASRNQAYNEQFF. The CDR3 nucleotides are TGTGCCAGCAGGAATCAGGCCTACAATGAGCAGTTCTTC. Based on the CDR3 plus reference TRBV28 and TRBJ2-1, the full variable domain is DVKVTQSSRYLVKRTGEKVFLECVQDMDHENMFWYRQDPGLGLRLIYFSYDVKMKEKGDIPEGYSVSREKKERFSLILESASTNQTSMYLCASRNQAYNEQFFGPGTRLTVL.

V and J are TRBV5-4 and TRBJ1-1; D is unresolved. The CDR3 is made up of 14 amino acids. Germline CDR1 reads SGHNT; CDR2 reads YYREEE (reference sequence). Trimming removed 0 bases at V and 1 base at J, with 7 bases between. CDR3 nucleotides: TGTGCCAGCAGCTTGGCTCGGGGGAACACTGAAGCTTTCTTT. Residues: CASSLARGNTEAFF.

This clone appeared a single time. The chain recombines TRBV6-6 with TRBJ1-5; D is uncertain. V dropped 2 bases and J dropped 10 bases, with 9 bases sitting between them. Germline CDR1 reads MNHNY; CDR2 reads SVGAGI (reference sequence). The CDR3 runs to 12 residues. The CDR3 loop reads CASSYREHPQHF. In DNA form, the CDR3 reads TGTGCCAGCAGTTACAGGGAGCATCCCCAGCATTTT.

The V gene is TRBV9, the J gene TRBJ1-1, with 10 bases that match TRBD1. From germline, CDR1 is SGDLS and CDR2 YYNGEE. Losses at the gene ends were 4 bases for V and 2 bases for J; bases not matched to a gene: 5. This CDR3 region has 15 residues. Here the CDR3 reads CASSSWDRGNTEAFF. DNA for the CDR3: TGTGCCAGCAGCTCATGGGACAGGGGAAACACTGAAGCTTTCTTT.

The rearrangement uses TRBV30 and TRBJ2-7, with 9 bases that match TRBD1. Trimming cost V 4 bases and J 0 bases; bases outside gene matches: 1. Germline loops: CDR1 GTSNPN, CDR2 SVGIG (reference sequence). CDR3 length: 13 amino acids. The CDR3 DNA sequence: TGTGCCTGGACGACAGGGGGCTCCTACGAGCAGTACTTC. This translates into CAWTTGGSYEQYF.

The V call is TRBV6-5, the J call TRBJ2-7; weak D call: TRBD2 (5 bases). V was clipped by 2 bases and J by 3 bases, with 11 bases between them. CDR3 size: 14 residues. Germline-derived CDR1 and CDR2 are MNHEY and SVGAGI. The CDR3 region is CASSYGGPGYEQYF. CDR3 DNA: TGTGCCAGCAGTTACGGAGGTCCAGGCTACGAGCAGTACTTC.

This chain's CDR3 is CASSLRGRVGETQYF. The CDR3 nucleotides read TGTGCCAGCAGCTTGAGGGGGAGAGTCGGGGAGACCCAGTACTTC. The gene calls are TRBV5-6 and TRBJ2-5; tentative D call: TRBD1 (6 bases). The V gene's germline CDR1 is SGHDT and CDR2 YYEEEE. Trimming took 1 base from V and 5 from J, leaving 15 bases between them. The CDR3 is made up of 15 amino acids.